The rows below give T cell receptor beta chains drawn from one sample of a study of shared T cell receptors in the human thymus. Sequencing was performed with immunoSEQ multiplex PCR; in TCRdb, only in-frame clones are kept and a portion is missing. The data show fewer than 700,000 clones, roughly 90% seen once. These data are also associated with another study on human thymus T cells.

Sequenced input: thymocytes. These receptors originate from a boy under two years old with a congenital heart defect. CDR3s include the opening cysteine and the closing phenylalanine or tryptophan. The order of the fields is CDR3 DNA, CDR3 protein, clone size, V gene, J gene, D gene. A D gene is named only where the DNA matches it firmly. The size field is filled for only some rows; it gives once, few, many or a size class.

TGTGCCAGCAGTCCCCTCGTAGGGGCAGAACGTTACACTGAAGCTTTCTTT	CASSPLVGAERYTEAFF	NA	TRBV28	TRBJ1-1	NA
TGCGCCAGCAGCTTGGAGCGGGACCCAACCTACAATGAGCAGTTCTTC	CASSLERDPTYNEQFF	NA	TRBV5-1	TRBJ2-1	TRBD2
TGTGCCAGCACCATACGACAGGGGGTCAACACTGAAGCTTTCTTT	CASTIRQGVNTEAFF	NA	TRBV21-1	TRBJ1-1	NA
TGTGCCAGCAGTTTGGGGACAGTAGCGGGAGAGGGCGAGCAGTACTTC	CASSLGTVAGEGEQYF	NA	TRBV28	TRBJ2-7	TRBD2
TGCAGCGTTCGAGACAGGGCTGGTTCAGATACGCAGTATTTT	CSVRDRAGSDTQYF	NA	TRBV29-1	TRBJ2-3	TRBD1
TGTGCCAGCAGTGAGTTGACAGGCTATAGCAATCAGCCCCAGCATTTT	CASSELTGYSNQPQHF	NA	TRBV6-1	TRBJ1-5	NA
TGTGCCTGGAGTGTAAGGACAGTCCAAAACATTCAGTACTTC	CAWSVRTVQNIQYF	NA	TRBV30	TRBJ2-4	NA
TGTGCCAGCAGCTTGGGCCGCGGACAGGGGATGATGAACACTGAAGCTTTCTTT	CASSLGRGQGMMNTEAFF	NA	TRBV11-3	TRBJ1-1	TRBD1
TGTGCCTGGAGTGGGGACAGGATTAGCACAGATACGCAGTATTTT	CAWSGDRISTDTQYF	NA	TRBV30	TRBJ2-3	TRBD1
TGTGCCAGCAGCTTAGAAAGTTGGGACAGACACATCTACGAGCAGTACTTC	CASSLESWDRHIYEQYF	NA	TRBV11-2	TRBJ2-7	TRBD1
TGTGCCAGCAGCCCCCGCCCCGGTACGCAGTATTTT	CASSPRPGTQYF	few	TRBV11-2	TRBJ2-3	NA
TGTGCCATTTCGTTAGCGGGAGTGGGAAATGAGCAGTTCTTC	CAISLAGVGNEQFF	NA	TRBV10-3	TRBJ2-1	TRBD2
TGTGCCAGCAGCTTAGAGCTAGCGGGAGAGGCGGTCTTACAGGAGCAGTTCTTC	CASSLELAGEAVLQEQFF	NA	TRBV11-2	TRBJ2-1	TRBD2
TGTGCCAGCAGATCCAGGGCTTTAGGAAACACCATATATTTT	CASRSRALGNTIYF	NA	TRBV6-5	TRBJ1-3	NA
TGTGCCAGCAGCTTGGGGGGGGATTATAGGGGCAATCAGCCCCAGCATTTT	CASSLGGDYRGNQPQHF	NA	TRBV5-5	TRBJ1-5	NA
TGTGCCAGCAGAGTTTCGAGACAGGCGAGCCCATCTGGGGCCAACGTCCTGACTTTC	CASRVSRQASPSGANVLTF	NA	TRBV28	TRBJ2-6	NA
TGTGCCAGCAGTGAATTGGAGGGGCCACTAACCTATGGCTACACCTTC	CASSELEGPLTYGYTF	NA	TRBV6-1	TRBJ1-2	NA
TGCGCCAGCAGTTCCTGGGAAGGGACTAGTGGTTTCAATGAGCAGTTCTTC	CASSSWEGTSGFNEQFF	NA	TRBV10-2	TRBJ2-1	TRBD2
TGTGCCATCAGTGAGGGGACAGGGAATCAGCCCCAGCATTTT	CAISEGTGNQPQHF	NA	TRBV10-3	TRBJ1-5	TRBD1
TGTGCCAGCAGTCCTATGGGGCAGGGGGGATACGAGCAGTACTTC	CASSPMGQGGYEQYF	NA	TRBV6-5	TRBJ2-7	NA
TGTGCCAGCAGCTTATCTGGACACAATCAGCCCCAGCATTTT	CASSLSGHNQPQHF	NA	TRBV7-9	TRBJ1-5	NA
TGTGCCAGCAGCTTAGAGGGGCGGGGCGGCGGTGGCTACACCTTC	CASSLEGRGGGGYTF	NA	TRBV7-8	TRBJ1-2	NA
TGTGCCAGCAGTGGCCCTAGCGTCCTAACCCTCTACGAGCAGTACTTC	CASSGPSVLTLYEQYF	NA	TRBV6-6	TRBJ2-7	NA
TGTGCCAGCAGTGTTTTCCGGGACAGGGGGCTCGATGGCTACACCTTC	CASSVFRDRGLDGYTF	NA	TRBV6-1	TRBJ1-2	TRBD1
TGTGCCAGCAGTGGAAAGGGGCAAGAGACCCAGTACTTC	CASSGKGQETQYF	NA	TRBV6-1	TRBJ2-5	NA
TGTGCCAGCAGTTACGTCAGGGGGCGCGAGCAGTACTTC	CASSYVRGREQYF	NA	TRBV6-5	TRBJ2-7	TRBD1
TGTGCCATCGGAACGACAGTGGAGCCCCAGCATTTT	CAIGTTVEPQHF	once	TRBV10-3	TRBJ1-5	NA
TGTGCCAGCAAAAGAATCCGGCTAGCGGCCCCGATAAGCTACAATGAGCAGTTCTTC	CASKRIRLAAPISYNEQFF	NA	TRBV2	TRBJ2-1	TRBD2
TGTGCCATCAGTGAATCGGGTAGCAATCAGCCCCAGCATTTT	CAISESGSNQPQHF	NA	TRBV10-3	TRBJ1-5	NA
TGCAGCGTGATAGCGGGAGGGCCAAAGCGCCAAATCTACGAGCAGTACTTC	CSVIAGGPKRQIYEQYF	once	TRBV29-1	TRBJ2-7	TRBD2
TGTGCCAGCAGCTTAGGGCGGGAGATGAGTGAGCAGTTCTTC	CASSLGREMSEQFF	once	TRBV11-3	TRBJ2-1	TRBD2
TGCGCCAGCAGCCAAGATGGGGCAGGGGGGTATCCTAGCGGGAGGGACACCGGGGAGCTGTTTTTT	CASSQDGAGGYPSGRDTGELFF	NA	TRBV4-3	TRBJ2-2	TRBD2
TGCGCCAGCAGCCAAGATCTGGGTACCGAGGAAAACATTCAGTACTTC	CASSQDLGTEENIQYF	NA	TRBV4-3	TRBJ2-4	NA
TGCGCCAGCAGCCAAGATATGTCGGAGCCCCAGCATTTT	CASSQDMSEPQHF	few	TRBV4-3	TRBJ1-5	NA
TGTGCCAGCAGCCCCCGGGACTATGCTGAGACCCAGTACTTC	CASSPRDYAETQYF	NA	TRBV5-4	TRBJ2-5	TRBD2
TGCAGCGTTGAACCGGGACAGGGAAACACCGGGGAGCTGTTTTTT	CSVEPGQGNTGELFF	NA	TRBV29-1	TRBJ2-2	TRBD1
TGTGCCAGCAGTGAAGCTAGACTAGCGGCTTCCTACAATGAGCAGTTCTTC	CASSEARLAASYNEQFF	NA	TRBV25-1	TRBJ2-1	TRBD2
TGTGCCAGCGAAGGGACTAGCGGGGGTTCTTCCTACAATGAGCAGTTCTTC	CASEGTSGGSSYNEQFF	NA	TRBV7-6	TRBJ2-1	TRBD2
TGTGCCAGCAGACGAGTAGCGGGGGGGGCCTACTACGAGCAGTACTTC	CASRRVAGGAYYEQYF	NA	TRBV5-4	TRBJ2-7	TRBD2
TGTGCCTGGAGTGTACGTCGGACAAACTACGAGCAGTACTTC	CAWSVRRTNYEQYF	NA	TRBV30	TRBJ2-7	NA
TGTGCCTGGAGTCTGGACGGGAGGGGATCGAATGAGCAGTTCTTC	CAWSLDGRGSNEQFF	NA	TRBV30	TRBJ2-1	TRBD2
TGCAGCGTTGAGTGTGCGAGGGAGGCTAGGTCCTACGAGCAGTACTTC	CSVECAREARSYEQYF	once	TRBV29-1	TRBJ2-7	NA
TGTGCCAACCCGGACTTCTCCTCCAATGAGCAGTTCTTC	CANPDFSSNEQFF	few	TRBV19	TRBJ2-1	NA
TGTGCCAGCAGCCCCCCCGGGACAGGGACCCACGAGCAGTACTTC	CASSPPGTGTHEQYF	NA	TRBV5-5	TRBJ2-7	TRBD1
TGTGCCAGCAGGGACCTTGGGGCCTCCCCGCAGGAGACCCAGTACTTC	CASRDLGASPQETQYF	NA	TRBV6-6	TRBJ2-5	NA
TGTGCCAGCAGCAACGGACAGGCCGGAGATCAGCCCCAGCATTTT	CASSNGQAGDQPQHF	NA	TRBV7-9	TRBJ1-5	TRBD1
TGTGCCAGCAGTCCCACCCTATTTAGCAATCAGCCCCAGCATTTT	CASSPTLFSNQPQHF	once	TRBV27	TRBJ1-5	NA
TGCGCCAGCAGCTTGGGACAGGGTAAAGTCCGCAAAAACATTCAGTACTTC	CASSLGQGKVRKNIQYF	NA	TRBV5-1	TRBJ2-4	TRBD1
TGTGCCAGCAGCGTAGCGAGTGGGGCCAACGTCCTGACTTTC	CASSVASGANVLTF	NA	TRBV9	TRBJ2-6	NA